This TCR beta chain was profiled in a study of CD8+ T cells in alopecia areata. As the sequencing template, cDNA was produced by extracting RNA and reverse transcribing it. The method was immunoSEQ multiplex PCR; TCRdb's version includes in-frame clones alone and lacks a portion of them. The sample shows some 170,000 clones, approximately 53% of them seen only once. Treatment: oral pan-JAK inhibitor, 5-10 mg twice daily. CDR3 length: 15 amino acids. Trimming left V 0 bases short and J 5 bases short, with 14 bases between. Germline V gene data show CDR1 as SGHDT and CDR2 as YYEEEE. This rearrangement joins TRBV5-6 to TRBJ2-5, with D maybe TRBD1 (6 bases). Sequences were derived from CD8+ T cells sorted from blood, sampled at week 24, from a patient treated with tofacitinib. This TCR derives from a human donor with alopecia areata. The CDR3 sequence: CASSLGDMGAETQYF. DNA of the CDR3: TGTGCCAGCAGCTTGGGGGATATGGGGGCGGAGACCCAGTACTTC.